The next 14 T cell receptor beta chains were all read from a single sample in a study of cytomegalovirus exposure and HLA in healthy donors. The PCR ran on 60 Vbeta and 13 Jbeta primers. Some clones are missing from TCRdb's copy, which holds only in-frame ones; the method was immunoSEQ multiplex PCR. Here the sample spans over 80,000 clones, roughly 70% being singletons. The sample taken for sequencing was PBMCs. The origin of the receptors is a woman aged 18 to 35 in good health and CMV-seropositive.

This chain joins TRBV5-5 and TRBJ2-7, with D maybe TRBD1 (6 bases). Trimming cost V 3 bases and J 2 bases, with 18 bases left between them. The CDR3 sequence is 16 residues long. Germline V gene sequence: CDR1 SGHKS, CDR2 YYEKEE (reference sequence). The CDR3 DNA sequence: TGTGCCAGCAGCTCCAACAGGGTATCAGGGGCCTACGAGCAGTACTTC. Translated, it gives CASSSNRVSGAYEQYF.

The gene calls are TRBV2 and TRBJ2-3, with 7 bases aligning to TRBD2. The V gene's germline CDR1 is SNHLY and CDR2 FYNNEI. V trimming: 5 bases; J trimming: 1 base; junction bases outside the gene matches: 3. The CDR3 extends over 14 amino acids. The CDR3 DNA reads as TGTGCCAGCAGTCCTGGACTAGGCACAGATACGCAGTATTTT. Translating it yields CASSPGLGTDTQYF. The whole variable domain, remainder taken from reference TRBV2 and TRBJ2-3, is EPEVTQTPSHQVTQMGQEVILRCVPISNHLYFYWYRQILGQKVEFLVSFYNNEISEKSEIFDDQFSVERPDGSNFTLKIRSTKLEDSAMYFCASSPGLGTDTQYFGPGTRLTVL.

The chain couples TRBV13 to TRBJ1-5; 7 bases agree with TRBD1. The CDR3 is 14 residues long. V gave up 2 bases and J gave up 9 bases; unmatched junction bases: 7. Germline V gives CDR1 PRHDT, CDR2 FYEKMQ (reference sequence). In DNA form, the CDR3 reads TGTGCCAGCAGCTTACGACAGGGAAGTGGGCCCCAGCATTTT. Residues: CASSLRQGSGPQHF.

This clone showed up just once. The chain links TRBV4-2 to TRBJ2-5, with 11 bases aligning to TRBD2. The V gene end was trimmed by 5 bases and the J gene end by 3 bases; junction bases not matched to a gene: 14. Germline V CDR1 and CDR2: LGHNA, YNFKEQ. The CDR3 has 18 residues. The CDR3 loop reads CASSKRVGTSGPEETQYF. The CDR3, as DNA: TGTGCCAGCAGCAAAAGGGTCGGGACTAGCGGTCCGGAAGAGACCCAGTACTTC.

The J gene is TRBJ1-6, the V gene TRBV7-2; no definite D call. Germline V CDR1 and CDR2: SGHTA, FQGNSA. V lost 3 bases and J 5 bases, leaving 8 bases between the germline ends. CDR3 length: 14 amino acids. The CDR3 coding sequence is TGTGCCAGCAGCTTTAGTAGAGATAATTCACCCCTCCACTTT. This encodes CASSFSRDNSPLHF.

The genes are TRBV5-8 and TRBJ1-5, with TRBD1 matching over 7 bases. The CDR3 extends over 15 amino acids. CDR1 is SGHTS and CDR2 is YDEGEE in the germline V gene. V gave up 4 bases and J gave up 0 bases; unmatched junction bases: 4. CDR3 coding DNA: TGTGCCAGCAGCCCAGGGACAGTTAGCAATCAGCCCCAGCATTTT. Residues: CASSPGTVSNQPQHF.

The V and J genes are TRBV7-9 and TRBJ1-2; D possibly corresponds to TRBD1 (6 bases). V was shortened by 3 bases and J by 7 bases, with 24 bases between the two germline ends. The CDR3 spans 17 residues. Germline lookup yields CDR1 SEHNR and CDR2 FQNEAQ (reference sequence). In nucleotides, the CDR3 is TGTGCCAGCAGCTTCAGGTTGGGAGAAAGGACAGACCTTGGCTACACCTTC. This translates into CASSFRLGERTDLGYTF.

This chain connects TRBV6-1 to TRBJ1-5, with D possibly TRBD1 on 6 matching bases. There are 17 residues in the CDR3. Trimming stripped 0 bases from V and 5 bases from J, with 17 bases between. CDR1 MNHNS and CDR2 SASEGT come from the germline V gene. The CDR3 protein is CASSEALRGGGDQPQHF. CDR3 nucleotides: TGTGCCAGCAGTGAAGCGCTTAGGGGGGGAGGTGATCAGCCCCAGCATTTT.

The V gene is TRBV19, the J gene TRBJ1-2; no firm D call. The CDR3 consists of 15 residues. Trimming took 3 bases from V and 4 from J, leaving 15 bases between them. Germline-derived CDR1 and CDR2 are LNHDA and SQIVND (reference sequence). For the CDR3, the DNA is TGTGCCAGTAGTATGGAGGCAGGCCTTGTCTATGGCTACACCTTC. Encoded protein: CASSMEAGLVYGYTF.

The chain is built from TRBV29-1 and TRBJ2-5; possibly TRBD1 for D (7 bases). In germline, CDR1 is SQVTM, CDR2 ANQGSEA. V lost 6 bases, J lost 4 bases, and 21 bases lay in between. The CDR3 runs to 15 residues. The CDR3 reads CSVGGGGEVVETQYF. The DNA of the CDR3 is TGCAGCGTGGGTGGAGGGGGCGAGGTAGTAGAGACCCAGTACTTC.

The V and J genes are TRBV18 and TRBJ2-7; D is possibly TRBD2 (6 bases). V dropped 6 bases and J dropped 6 bases, with 21 bases sitting between them. The germline CDR1 and CDR2 sequences are KGHSH and LQKENI. The CDR3 is made up of 15 amino acids. CDR3 in amino acids: CASSYLAPLEGEQYF. The CDR3 DNA reads TGTGCCAGCTCCTACCTAGCCCCCTTGGAGGGCGAGCAGTACTTC.

The chain carries TRBV5-6 and TRBJ1-2, with D perhaps matching TRBD1 (6 bases). Germline CDR1 reads SGHDT; CDR2 reads YYEEEE. The CDR3 contains 17 residues. V was cut by 4 bases and J by 2 bases, with 21 bases left in between. CDR3: CASSNAIFGGSNYGYTF. The CDR3 DNA reads as TGTGCCAGCAGCAATGCTATATTTGGGGGCTCAAACTATGGCTACACCTTC.

The V call is TRBV5-8, the J call TRBJ1-4, with D tentatively TRBD1 (5 bases). V lost 0 bases, J lost 7 bases, and 16 bases lay in between. The CDR3 covers 16 residues. Germline-derived CDR1 and CDR2 are SGHTS and YDEGEE. The CDR3 coding sequence is TGTGCCAGCAGCTTGGGATGGAGGGGAGGTGCTGAAAAACTGTTTTTT. Protein product: CASSLGWRGGAEKLFF.

The chain combines TRBV4-1 with TRBJ2-2; 7 bases line up with TRBD2. Germline CDR1 and CDR2: MGHRA and YSYEKL. The trim removed 2 bases at V and 5 bases at J, leaving 2 bases unmatched. The CDR3 length is 14 residues. In DNA form, the CDR3 reads TGCGCCAGCAGCCAACGACTAGCAACCGGGGAGCTGTTTTTT. Amino acids: CASSQRLATGELFF.